The T cell receptor (beta chain) described here comes from a study of shared clonotypes between healthy human individuals. The table lists this clone with many counts. Antigen: not known. Study-wide findings and caveats: Incomplete sequencing of sorted subsets was indicated by rarefaction despite large depth.

Clones were sequenced by immunoSEQ multiplex PCR, and TCRdb holds only the in-frame ones, with some missing. The table shows roughly 1,100,000 clones, with about 75% occurring only once. The clonotype originates from a man younger than 35 in good health. Sequencing input: memory CD4+ T cells sorted from blood. The subset here: CD45RA-negative fraction.

This CDR3 is CASNADRGPYEQYF. In nucleotides, the CDR3 is TGTGCCAGCAACGCCGACAGGGGCCCCTACGAGCAGTACTTC. This chain connects TRBV2 to TRBJ2-7, with 8 bases that match TRBD1. Looked up from germline, CDR1 is SNHLY and CDR2 is FYNNEI. Unmatched junction bases numbered 7, after V lost 7 bases and J lost 2 bases. The CDR3 consists of 14 residues. Together with reference TRBV2 and TRBJ2-7, the CDR3 gives the full variable domain: EPEVTQTPSHQVTQMGQEVILRCVPISNHLYFYWYRQILGQKVEFLVSFYNNEISEKSEIFDDQFSVERPDGSNFTLKIRSTKLEDSAMYFCASNADRGPYEQYFGPGTRLTVT.